Shown below are 30 T cell receptor beta chains from a single sample sequenced in a study of identical twins. TCRdb called the 5' RACE reads again in MiXCR, with one record for every CDR3 protein. This repertoire shows some 190,000 distinct CDR3 sequences, 15% to 20% found once; its top ten account for roughly two fifths. This sample was also put to use in a study of T cells expressing NK-cell markers.

Sequencing was carried out using CD8+ T cells sorted from blood. The receptor set was obtained from a woman in her late teens or twenties in good health.

This clonotype showed up many times. CDR3 nucleotide sequence: TGCAGCGTCTCAGCGGGAGTTTCCCCCTACGAGCAGTACTTC. Its translation is CSVSAGVSPYEQYF. The chain has TRBV29-1 and TRBJ2-7; TRBD2 matches 8 bases. V was clipped by 6 bases and J by 2 bases; unmatched bases: 9. The CDR3 has 14 residues. Germline loops: CDR1 SQVTM, CDR2 ANQGSEA.

For the CDR3, the DNA is TGTGCCAGCAGCTTGAGGGTCTGGGCGGGAGTTGCCAATGAGCAGTTCTTC. Translation: CASSLRVWAGVANEQFF. The chain joins TRBV5-8 to TRBJ2-1; 7 nucleotides agree with TRBD2. The germline V gene encodes CDR1 SGHTS and CDR2 YDEGEE. The CDR3 length is 17 residues. V gave up 1 base and J gave up 6 bases; unmatched junction bases: 13.

This sequence joins TRBV24-1 and TRBJ2-3; D ambiguous. The CDR3 is made up of 13 amino acids. Trimming removed 5 bases at V and 8 bases at J, with 13 bases between. Germline V gives CDR1 KGHDR, CDR2 SFDVKD. CDR3 in DNA: TGTGCCACCAGTGGGTCCGAGTCACGTACGCAGTATTTT. Residues: CATSGSESRTQYF.

The CDR3 DNA sequence: TGTGCCAGCAGTTTGGGGACTGAGCTCGAGCAGTACTTC. Its translation: CASSLGTELEQYF. The chain links TRBV28 to TRBJ2-7, with D perhaps matching TRBD2 (6 bases). The CDR3 has 13 amino acids. Trimming left V 3 bases short and J 6 bases short, with 12 bases between. The V gene's germline CDR1 is MDHEN and CDR2 SYDVKM.

The J gene is TRBJ2-7, the V gene TRBV12-3 or TRBV12-4; D is unclear. The V end lost 0 bases, the J end lost 6 bases, and 12 bases lay between the germline ends. The CDR3 covers 14 residues. The CDR3 bases are TGTGCCAGCAGTTTAGCTAGCCGCCCACCCGAGCAGTACTTC. Its translation: CASSLASRPPEQYF.

The CDR3 loop is CASSTGDGAEKLFF. CDR3 DNA: TGTGCCAGCAGCACAGGGGATGGGGCTGAAAAACTGTTTTTT. The chain joins TRBV2 to TRBJ1-4; 7 bases line up with TRBD1. Germline trimming cut 6 bases from V and 7 bases from J; bases unmatched to any gene: 8. The CDR3 totals 14 residues. CDR1 SNHLY and CDR2 FYNNEI come from the germline V gene.

The chain couples TRBV25-1 to TRBJ2-3, with 8 bases matching TRBD2. The junction had 8 bases not matched to a gene; V was cut back by 3 bases and J by 0 bases. In germline, CDR1 is MGHDK, CDR2 SYGVNS. There are 17 residues in the CDR3. CDR3 region: CASSDSILAESTDTQYF. The CDR3 bases are TGTGCCAGCAGTGACTCCATACTAGCGGAAAGCACAGATACGCAGTATTTT.

V usage is TRBV7-2 and J usage is TRBJ2-3, with no clear D. Germline V gene lookup returns CDR1 SGHTA and CDR2 FQGNSA. Between the trimmed V and J ends, which lost 5 bases and 6 bases, there was a span of 18 bases. This CDR3 has 15 amino acids. CDR3 DNA: TGTGCCAGCAGCCCTCGTAGTATCGCTGGGGATACGCAGTATTTT. Translating it yields CASSPRSIAGDTQYF.

A few counts support this clonotype. The J gene is TRBJ2-5, the V gene TRBV28, with TRBD1 identical over 7 bases. Trimming at V came to 5 bases and at J to 5 bases, leaving 17 bases not matched to a gene. The germline V gene has CDR1 MDHEN and CDR2 SYDVKM. This CDR3 region has 17 residues. As DNA, the CDR3 is TGTGCCAGCAGTCGATTGCCCCAGACAGGGCAAGGCGAGACCCAGTACTTC. Translation: CASSRLPQTGQGETQYF.

This clonotype has a handful of counts. The chain uses TRBV19 and TRBJ2-3; TRBD1 agrees at 7 bases. The CDR3 consists of 13 residues. V lost 6 bases to trimming and J lost 2 bases; unmatched junction nucleotides: 2. Germline CDR1 is LNHDA and CDR2 is SQIVND (reference sequence). CDR3 DNA sequence: TGTGCCAGTAGGGGACAGAACACAGATACGCAGTATTTT. Translating gives CASRGQNTDTQYF.

The chain carries TRBV10-2 and TRBJ2-7; TRBD1 matches at 10 bases. V was clipped by 2 bases and J by 5 bases; unmatched bases: 12. CDR3 length: 17 amino acids. In germline, CDR1 is WSHSY, CDR2 SAAADI. DNA of the CDR3: TGCGCCAGCAGTGAGGGAGCTGGGACAGGGGTTATACACGAGCAGTACTTC. It codes for CASSEGAGTGVIHEQYF.

This clonotype was found a few times. The V call is TRBV4-1, the J call TRBJ2-1; D perhaps matches TRBD1 (6 bases). Per the germline V gene, CDR1 is MGHRA and CDR2 is YSYEKL. V lost 4 bases to trimming and J lost 5 bases, with 12 bases between them. The CDR3 runs to 14 residues. CDR3 protein: CASSPGQIDNEQFF. For the CDR3, the DNA is TGCGCCAGCAGCCCAGGACAGATAGACAATGAGCAGTTCTTC.

The chain employs TRBV12-3 or TRBV12-4 and TRBJ2-1; tentatively, D is TRBD1 or TRBD2 (5 bases each). The CDR3 totals 12 residues. With 6 bases removed from V and 7 bases from J, the gap between germline ends came to 10 bases. CDR3 DNA: TGTGCCAGCAGCCGGGACCCAAATGAGCAGTTCTTC. Protein: CASSRDPNEQFF.

There are a few counts of this clonotype. The chain joins TRBV7-9 to TRBJ2-1; D is uncertain. The CDR3 runs to 15 residues. The germline gives CDR1 SEHNR, CDR2 FQNEAQ (reference sequence). With 2 bases removed from V and 4 bases from J, the gap between germline ends came to 12 bases. The CDR3 sequence is CASSLSSTYYNEQFF. The CDR3 region has the DNA TGTGCCAGCAGCTTATCGTCGACATATTACAATGAGCAGTTCTTC.

Only a few counts were recorded for this clonotype. This sequence joins TRBV7-8 and TRBJ2-7; D gene ambiguous. V shed 1 base and J shed 2 bases, with 6 bases lying between them. In germline, CDR1 is SGHVS, CDR2 FQNEAQ. The CDR3 spans 13 residues. CDR3: CASSLEGAYEQYF. The CDR3 DNA is TGTGCCAGCAGCTTAGAGGGCGCCTACGAGCAGTACTTC.

This chain uses TRBV6-1 with TRBJ2-3; 8 bases are a match to TRBD2. Per germline, CDR1 MNHNS and CDR2 SASEGT. J lost 1 base, V lost 5 bases, and 14 bases had no gene match. The length of the CDR3 is 18 residues. The CDR3: CASSNLVSGIKGTDTQYF. DNA of the CDR3: TGTGCCAGCAGTAATCTAGTTAGCGGGATTAAGGGCACAGATACGCAGTATTTT.

The rearrangement joins TRBV2 to TRBJ1-1; a possible D gene is TRBD1 (5 bases). The CDR3 totals 12 residues. From germline, CDR1 is SNHLY and CDR2 FYNNEI. Trimming removed 10 bases at V and 5 bases at J, with 14 bases between. The CDR3: CAIRDSRTEAFF. CDR3 coding DNA: TGTGCCATCCGGGACTCGAGGACTGAAGCTTTCTTT.

This clonotype was observed a handful of times. The genes are TRBV6-1 and TRBJ1-1; a weak D match, TRBD1 (6 bases). The germline V gene has CDR1 MNHNS and CDR2 SASEGT. This CDR3 is 14 amino acids long. Between the trimmed V and J ends, which lost 7 bases and 6 bases, there was a span of 18 bases. The CDR3 reads CASTLGGAGAEAFF. For the CDR3, the DNA is TGTGCCAGCACCCTGGGGGGCGCGGGGGCTGAAGCTTTCTTT.

This sequence joins TRBV27 and TRBJ1-6; D remains ambiguous. V lost 7 bases, J lost 8 bases, and 12 bases lay in between. CDR1 and CDR2 (germline): MNHEY, SMNVEV (reference sequence). The CDR3 has 13 residues. CDR3 region: CASKPGGYSPLHF. CDR3 DNA: TGTGCCAGCAAACCGGGAGGGTATTCACCCCTCCACTTT.

The CDR3 coding sequence is TGTGCCAGCAGCCCGACAGGGAAAGCTGACACTGAAGCTTTCTTT. Translated: CASSPTGKADTEAFF. The chain couples TRBV12-3 or TRBV12-4 to TRBJ1-1; 7 bases fit TRBD1. V lost 6 bases to trimming and J lost 3 bases; unmatched junction nucleotides: 10. The CDR3 has 15 residues.

The V and J genes are TRBV7-7 and TRBJ2-7, with 7 bases aligning to TRBD1. The CDR3 covers 15 residues. Germline-derived CDR1 and CDR2 are SSHAT and FNYEAQ (reference sequence). With V trimmed by 5 bases and J by 3 bases, 10 bases remained unmatched. In DNA, the CDR3 is TGTGCCAGCAGCATCTCGACAGGGCCAAGCTACGAGCAGTACTTC. Its protein is CASSISTGPSYEQYF.

This chain links TRBV27 with TRBJ2-3, with D tentatively TRBD2 (5 bases). The CDR3 extends over 15 amino acids. With 3 bases removed from V and 6 bases from J, the gap between germline ends came to 16 bases. Germline CDR1 is MNHEY and CDR2 is SMNVEV (reference sequence). The CDR3 DNA follows: TGTGCCAGCAGTTTGGCCCCCTACGCGGGCGATACGCAGTATTTT. Its protein product is CASSLAPYAGDTQYF.

The chain links TRBV24-1 to TRBJ2-1, with 8 nucleotides matching TRBD2. The V and J ends lost 2 bases and 1 base, in that order; junction bases with no gene match: 0. The germline gives CDR1 KGHDR, CDR2 SFDVKD. The CDR3 length is 15 residues. The CDR3 nucleotides are TGTGCCACCAGTGATTCTAGCGGGTCCTACAATGAGCAGTTCTTC. Its protein product is CATSDSSGSYNEQFF.

In its sample, this clonotype was seen a few times. The chain is built from TRBV5-1 and TRBJ2-7; TRBD2 matches at 12 bases. Germline CDR1 and CDR2: SGHRS and YFSETQ. CDR3 size: 15 residues. V shed 2 bases and J 3 bases; nucleotides not matched to a gene: 3. The CDR3 DNA is TGCGCCAGCAGCTTCGGGACTAGCGGGCGCTACGAGCAGTACTTC. It encodes CASSFGTSGRYEQYF.

The CDR3, as DNA: TGTGCCAGCAGTCTCTACGACACAGATACGCAGTATTTT. Translation: CASSLYDTDTQYF. The genes are TRBV12-3 or TRBV12-4 and TRBJ2-3; no firm D call. V shed 5 bases and J shed 2 bases, with 8 bases lying between them. CDR3 length: 13 residues.

Only a few counts were recorded for this clonotype. V usage is TRBV6-2 or TRBV6-3 and J usage is TRBJ2-7; 11 bases map to TRBD2. Germline loops: CDR1 MNHEY, CDR2 SVGEGT. CDR3 size: 15 residues. J gave up 2 bases and V 7 bases, and 7 bases lay outside the gene matches. The CDR3 reads CASTLLAGGTYEQYF. The CDR3 coding sequence is TGTGCCAGCACCCTCCTAGCGGGGGGAACCTACGAGCAGTACTTC.

The chain uses TRBV7-8 and TRBJ2-2; D assignment may be TRBD1 or TRBD2 (6 bases each). This CDR3 is 12 amino acids long. Germline V gives CDR1 SGHVS, CDR2 FQNEAQ. Trimming took off 6 bases at V and 7 bases at J, with 9 bases between the two ends. CDR3 loop: CASRGGGGELFF. CDR3 DNA: TGTGCCAGCAGGGGGGGCGGCGGGGAGCTGTTTTTT.

The rearrangement links TRBV20-1 to TRBJ2-1; tentatively, D is TRBD2 (6 bases). The CDR3 loop spans 14 amino acids. Trimming removed 0 bases from V and 10 bases from J, with 16 bases in between. Germline assignment: CDR1 DFQATT and CDR2 SNEGSKA (reference sequence). CDR3 protein: CSARDGYSGFEQFF. CDR3 nucleotide sequence: TGCAGTGCTAGAGATGGATATAGCGGTTTCGAGCAGTTCTTC.

This clonotype was seen only a few times. The chain combines TRBV27 with TRBJ2-1, with 11 bases matching TRBD2. The CDR3 has 15 residues. Looked up from germline, CDR1 is MNHEY and CDR2 is SMNVEV (reference sequence). J was trimmed by 4 bases and V by 7 bases; bases with no gene match: 6. CDR3 protein: CASKVGTSGYNEQFF. CDR3 in DNA: TGTGCCAGCAAGGTGGGGACTAGCGGATACAATGAGCAGTTCTTC.

The V and J genes are TRBV10-3 and TRBJ1-4; no clear D gene. The CDR3 is 14 residues long. With 2 bases removed from V and 6 bases from J, the gap between germline ends came to 10 bases. The germline CDR1 and CDR2 sequences are ENHRY and SYGVKD. This CDR3 is CAISEQDSDEKLFF. In DNA form, the CDR3 reads TGTGCCATCAGTGAGCAGGATTCTGATGAAAAACTGTTTTTT.